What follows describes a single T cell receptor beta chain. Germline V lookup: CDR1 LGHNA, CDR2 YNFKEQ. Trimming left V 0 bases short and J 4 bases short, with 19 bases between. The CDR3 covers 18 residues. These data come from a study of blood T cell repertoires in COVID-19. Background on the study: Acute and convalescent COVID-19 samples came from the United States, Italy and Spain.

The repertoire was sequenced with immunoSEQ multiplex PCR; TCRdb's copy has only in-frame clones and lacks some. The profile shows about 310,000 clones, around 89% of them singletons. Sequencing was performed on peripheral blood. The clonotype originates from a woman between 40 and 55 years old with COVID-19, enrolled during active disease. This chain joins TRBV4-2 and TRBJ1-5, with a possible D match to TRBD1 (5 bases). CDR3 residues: CASSQEDARAFRNQPQHF. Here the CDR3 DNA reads TGTGCCAGCAGCCAAGAAGACGCCAGGGCGTTTAGGAATCAGCCCCAGCATTTT.